This TCR beta chain was observed in a study of blood T cells in healthy people across ages. Trimming took 4 bases from V and 5 from J; bases not matched to a gene: 9. This CDR3 is built from 15 residues. In regard to this clonotype: Its matching antigen is unknown.

Overall study results and limits: Long-lived donors exceeded aged donors in naive CD4+ cells and diversity. The unsorted PBMCs prevented any conclusive comparison of naive versus antigen-experienced cells.

Primers used in a second PCR of about 6 to 12 cycles were a sample-barcoded 5' primer and a J-beta primer mix. MiXCR, run by TCRdb on the 5' RACE reads, gives a single entry per CDR3 protein. There are approximately 290,000 distinct CDR3 sequences in the sample; 27% occur only once, and roughly 28% lies in the top ten. The specimen was blood. The sequence derives from a woman between 65 and 79 years old in good health. The chain joins TRBV12-3 or TRBV12-4 to TRBJ1-2, with 8 bases lining up with TRBD1. The CDR3 nucleotides read TGTGCCAGCAGTTCTCCCGGGACAGGAATTTATGGCTACACCTTC. Protein sequence: CASSSPGTGIYGYTF.